Sequencing of this TCR beta chain was carried out in a study of response to subunit inactivated influenza vaccine. TCRdb recomputed calls from the RT-PCR reads with MiXCR, one row per CDR3 protein. This table holds about 530,000 distinct CDR3 sequences, 12% found once. Worth noting for this clonotype: Antigen unknown. One junction end does not reproduce the germline sequence, and a read error may be involved.

The study, taken as a whole, reports: The authors put forward the suggestion that each seasonal influenza vaccination may bring in only a limited number of new T cells.

This CDR3 is built from 15 residues. Germline values: CDR1 MDHEN, CDR2 SYDVKM. The material sequenced was PBMCs from blood, taken on the day of vaccination. This TCR came from a man aged 50-60 years who received an inactivated influenza vaccine. The chain links TRBV28 to TRBJ1-5; 9 positions agree with TRBD1. The CDR3 DNA reads TGTGCCAGCAGTTTACAGGACAGGGGTAATCACCCCCAGCATTTT. Translation gives CASSLQDRGNHPQHF.